This TCR beta chain stems from a study of blood T cell repertoires in COVID-19. The data were produced by immunoSEQ multiplex PCR, yet TCRdb's version contains in-frame clones alone and is incomplete. The sample consists of 300,000 to 350,000 clones, 88% of them appearing once. The CDR3 runs to 15 residues. V trimming: 2 bases; J trimming: 4 bases; junction bases outside the gene matches: 6. The germline V gene has CDR1 SGHRS and CDR2 YFSETQ. This receptor was identified in a woman aged 25 to 39 who had been exposed to COVID-19. Sequences were obtained from PBMCs or T cells enriched from blood (not recorded which). The rearrangement joins TRBV5-1 to TRBJ1-2; 9 bases match TRBD1. This chain's CDR3 is CASSFGTGTGYGYTF. CDR3 DNA sequence: TGCGCCAGCAGCTTTGGGACAGGGACTGGCTATGGCTACACCTTC.